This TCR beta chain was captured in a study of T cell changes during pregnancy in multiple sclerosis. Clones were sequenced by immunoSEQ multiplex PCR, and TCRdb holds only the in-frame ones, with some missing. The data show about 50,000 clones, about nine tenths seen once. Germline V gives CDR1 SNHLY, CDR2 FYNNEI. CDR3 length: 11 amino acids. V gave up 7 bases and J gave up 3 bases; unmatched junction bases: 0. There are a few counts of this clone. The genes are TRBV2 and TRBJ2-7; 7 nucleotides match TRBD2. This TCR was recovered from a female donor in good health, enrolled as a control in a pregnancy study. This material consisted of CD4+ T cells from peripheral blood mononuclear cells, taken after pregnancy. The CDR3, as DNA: TGTGCCAGCACTAGCGGCTACGAGCAGTACTTC. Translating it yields CASTSGYEQYF.